Reported below is one TCR beta chain. The sample originates from a study of control samples from healthy donors and cancer patients. V lost 5 bases to trimming and J lost 4 bases; unmatched junction nucleotides: 7. Germline V lookup: CDR1 SGHRS, CDR2 YFSETQ. The CDR3 is made up of 14 amino acids. Some clones are missing from TCRdb's copy, which holds only in-frame ones; the method was immunoSEQ multiplex PCR. The table records under 150,000 clones, about 95% of them present only once. Sequenced sample: blood. This rearrangement joins TRBV5-1 to TRBJ2-7; TRBD1 agrees at 9 bases. The receptor's source is a man aged 30-40 years in good health. Here the CDR3 DNA reads TGCGCCAGCAGAAGACTGGACAGGGGATACGAGCAGTACTTC. Its protein is CASRRLDRGYEQYF.